This T cell receptor (beta chain) came from a study of T cell repertoires in cytomegalovirus infection. Study-level background: A matching HLA type, together with CMV infection, was signaled by public TCR beta signatures. Study-wide results and caveats: CMV-specific TCR beta clonotypes restricted by HLA-C dominated the ex vivo response.

TCRdb re-derived calls from the reads in MiXCR, one entry per CDR3 protein. Counted here are about 890,000 distinct CDR3 sequences, around 29% occurring once; the ten biggest clones make up over 11%. This CDR3 is 16 amino acids long. Trimming took 5 bases from V and 2 from J; bases not matched to a gene: 9. The germline CDR1 and CDR2 sequences are SEHNR and FQNEAQ (reference sequence). Of note for this clonotype: Its antigen is undetermined.

This sequence originates from a human donor in good health (CMV status not recorded). Some clones in this sample may be carry-over from other donors' samples. This chain joins TRBV7-9 and TRBJ1-1; 9 nucleotides match TRBD1. The starting material was cultured CD8+ T cells from PBMCs, obtained from culture after CMV antigen stimulation. The CDR3 reads CASSPSETGGNTEAFF. The CDR3 nucleotides read TGTGCCAGCAGCCCTTCAGAGACAGGGGGAAACACTGAAGCTTTCTTT.